The 10 T cell receptor beta chains presented below share a single source sample, sequenced in a study of identical twins. TCRdb reprocessed the 5' RACE reads via MiXCR and lists one record per CDR3 protein. The table includes fewer than 550,000 distinct CDR3 sequences, roughly 13% detected once. These data are also associated with another study on yellow fever vaccine responses in identical twins.

Sample: CD4+ T cells sorted from blood. The receptors here all came from a woman younger than 35 in good health.

This clonotype was detected a few times. The chain recombines TRBV9 with TRBJ2-3; 11 nucleotides agree with TRBD1. This CDR3 region has 16 residues. Germline V CDR1 and CDR2: SGDLS, YYNGEE. V shed 5 bases and J 4 bases; nucleotides not matched to a gene: 9. The CDR3 reads CASRYGPGQGADTQYF. The CDR3 DNA reads TGTGCCAGCAGGTATGGCCCGGGACAGGGGGCAGATACGCAGTATTTT.

This clonotype was detected ten times or more. The rearrangement uses TRBV20-1 and TRBJ2-7; no definite D call. The length of the CDR3 is 12 residues. Germline CDR1 and CDR2: DFQATT and SNEGSKA (reference sequence). V dropped 4 bases and J dropped 4 bases, with 11 bases sitting between them. This CDR3 reads CSATVRDYEQYF. In DNA, the CDR3 is TGCAGTGCTACCGTCCGCGATTACGAGCAGTACTTC.

The chain has TRBV7-3 and TRBJ2-1; 12 bases fit TRBD1. The CDR3 consists of 15 residues. With V trimmed by 2 bases and J by 8 bases, 4 bases remained unmatched. The germline V gene encodes CDR1 SGHTA and CDR2 FQGTGA. The CDR3 region is CASSLGGQGAYEQFF. CDR3 nucleotide sequence: TGTGCCAGCAGCTTAGGGGGACAGGGGGCGTATGAGCAGTTCTTC.

This clonotype was seen repeatedly, ten times or more. The V and J genes are TRBV28 and TRBJ2-1; D gene ambiguous. The CDR3 runs to 12 residues. The V gene's germline CDR1 is MDHEN and CDR2 SYDVKM. V lost 5 bases, J lost 0 bases, and 2 bases lay in between. The CDR3 DNA sequence: TGTGCCAGCAGTACCTCCTACAATGAGCAGTTCTTC. Protein product: CASSTSYNEQFF.

The V and J genes are TRBV20-1 and TRBJ2-5, with D maybe TRBD1 (6 bases). Trimming cost V 4 bases and J 1 base, with 13 bases left between them. Germline assignment: CDR1 DFQATT and CDR2 SNEGSKA (reference sequence). The CDR3 totals 14 residues. CDR3: CSATPIGGQETQYF. CDR3 DNA: TGCAGTGCTACCCCAATAGGGGGCCAAGAGACCCAGTACTTC.

The chain joins TRBV3-1 to TRBJ2-5, with 9 bases identical to TRBD2. Germline V gene lookup returns CDR1 LGHDT and CDR2 YNNKEL (reference sequence). The CDR3 loop spans 15 amino acids. Unmatched junction bases numbered 5, after V lost 5 bases and J lost 1 base. CDR3 sequence reads: CASSSQLAGQETQYF. CDR3 DNA: TGTGCCAGCAGCAGCCAACTAGCGGGCCAAGAGACCCAGTACTTC.

This clonotype was seen repeatedly, ten times or more. The V gene is TRBV6-1, the J gene TRBJ1-6; TRBD1 agrees at 9 bases. V was pared by 5 bases and J by 7 bases, with 6 bases of the junction left unmatched. CDR1 MNHNS and CDR2 SASEGT come from the germline V gene. The CDR3 loop spans 15 amino acids. CDR3 protein: CASSLGTGSNSPLHF. DNA of the CDR3: TGTGCCAGCAGTCTCGGGACAGGGAGCAATTCACCCCTCCACTTT.

The chain combines TRBV2 with TRBJ2-2, with D perhaps assigned TRBD1 or TRBD2 (5 bases each). CDR1 and CDR2 (germline): SNHLY, FYNNEI. V lost 1 base to trimming and J lost 4 bases, with 10 bases between them. There are 15 residues in the CDR3. The CDR3 region is CASSEVGDGTGELFF. The CDR3 nucleotides read TGTGCCAGCAGTGAAGTTGGGGACGGCACCGGGGAGCTGTTTTTT.

The chain couples TRBV20-1 to TRBJ2-7, with a tentative D call TRBD1 (6 bases). CDR1 is DFQATT and CDR2 is SNEGSKA in the germline V gene (reference sequence). Deletions cut 4 bases from V and 2 bases from J, with 15 bases between. The CDR3 has 14 amino acids. The CDR3 nucleotides are TGCAGTGCTACTAGGACAGAAAACCCCTACGAGCAGTACTTC. This translates into CSATRTENPYEQYF.

This clonotype was observed a few times. The rearrangement uses TRBV4-2 and TRBJ2-7; D is possibly TRBD2 (5 bases). CDR3 length equals 17 residues. Germline V gene sequence: CDR1 LGHNA, CDR2 YNFKEQ. Deletions cut 0 bases from V and 6 bases from J, with 21 bases between. The CDR3, as DNA: TGTGCCAGCAGCCAAGATCTGTCAGGCTCTAAGGCGGGCGAGCAGTACTTC. Translating gives CASSQDLSGSKAGEQYF.